The entry below describes one TCR beta chain. Its antigen is not known. Sequence data for DNA of cultured CD4+ T cells were generated by the Oncomine TCR Beta short-read assay. From the PCR reads, TCRdb called clonotypes with MiXCR, one entry per CDR3 protein. This table has about 15,000 distinct CDR3 sequences, about 70% appearing once. This sample was included in a study of vaccination and CD4 T cells after COVID-19. Looking at the study overall: Control cultures, each given a CEFX pool, an HIV-1 Nef pool, or no peptide, were included. Study-wide points: Detection of a median approximately 87% of reactive clones in convalescent patients was confined to the period after vaccination.

CDR3 length: 16 residues. Germline CDR1 and CDR2: MNHNS and SASEGT. The J segment lost 6 bases and the V segment lost 6 bases, leaving 9 bases of the junction unmatched. Regarding treatment: roughly nine-day PBMC culture with coronavirus spike peptide pools or control peptides (ViraFEST assay). T cells were expanded with peptide pools, and expanded clonotypes were identified by TCR sequencing. This TCR was recovered from a human donor who had recovered from COVID-19. The sample was CD4+ T cells from blood, cultured in vitro. This chain uses TRBV6-1 with TRBJ1-6; 9 positions agree with TRBD1. Here the CDR3 DNA reads TGTGCCAGCAGCCGGGCCGGACAGGGGATTAATTCACCCCTCCACTTT. As protein: CASSRAGQGINSPLHF.